Shown below are 8 T cell receptor beta chains from a single sample sequenced in a study of cytomegalovirus exposure and HLA in healthy donors. Produced via immunoSEQ multiplex PCR; TCRdb's table is partial and in-frame only. The data show approximately 120,000 clones, with roughly 86% seen just once and about 2% held by the top ten. The source material was PBMCs. These receptors came from a woman aged 18-35 years in good health and CMV-seronegative.

Comment on this clone: Germline and junction disagree at one end, which may indicate a read error. The J gene is TRBJ1-2, the V gene TRBV7-9, with 7 bases identical to TRBD1. Looked up from germline, CDR1 is SEHNR and CDR2 is FQNEAQ (reference sequence). The CDR3 has 14 amino acids. Here the CDR3 DNA reads TGTGCCAGCAGCGGGCAGGGGGTGCCGTATGACTACACCTTC. It encodes CASSGQGVPYDYTF.

J is TRBJ1-5 and V is TRBV2, with TRBD1 matching over 7 bases. The CDR3 extends over 16 amino acids. Looked up from germline, CDR1 is SNHLY and CDR2 is FYNNEI. The J segment lost 3 bases and the V segment lost 6 bases, leaving 11 bases of the junction unmatched. For the CDR3, the DNA is TGTGCCAGCAGACTGAATAGGGGACAGAACAATCAGCCCCAGCATTTT. Amino acid sequence: CASRLNRGQNNQPQHF. Full variable domain (outside the CDR3, taken from reference TRBV2 and TRBJ1-5): EPEVTQTPSHQVTQMGQEVILRCVPISNHLYFYWYRQILGQKVEFLVSFYNNEISEKSEIFDDQFSVERPDGSNFTLKIRSTKLEDSAMYFCASRLNRGQNNQPQHFGDGTRLSIL.

This rearrangement joins TRBV18 to TRBJ2-5, with D uncertain. The CDR3 extends over 12 amino acids. V lost 3 bases and J 13 bases, leaving 15 bases between the germline ends. CDR1 and CDR2 (germline): KGHSH, LQKENI. The CDR3 DNA sequence: TGTGCCAGCTCACCTAGCACCCTGAATTGGTACTTC. Encoded protein: CASSPSTLNWYF.

The rearrangement uses TRBV10-1 and TRBJ1-1, with D possibly matching TRBD1 (6 bases). The V gene lost 3 bases and the J gene lost 0 bases, with 8 bases spanning the gap. The CDR3 length is 14 residues. In germline, CDR1 is WNHNN, CDR2 SYGVQD (reference sequence). The CDR3 DNA sequence: TGCGCCAGCAGTGACAGGGGCCTGAACACTGAAGCTTTCTTT. Residues: CASSDRGLNTEAFF.

The chain has TRBV5-4 and TRBJ2-5, with D maybe TRBD1 (6 bases). Between the trimmed V and J ends, which lost 3 bases and 0 bases, there was a span of 12 bases. There are 15 residues in the CDR3. CDR1 is SGHNT and CDR2 is YYREEE in the germline V gene (reference sequence). CDR3 coding DNA: TGTGCCAGCAGCTCCCGACAGGAGTACCAAGAGACCCAGTACTTC. This gives the protein CASSSRQEYQETQYF.

V gene TRBV15 combines with J gene TRBJ1-1; D unclear. V was shortened by 1 base and J by 2 bases, with 14 bases between the two germline ends. The V gene's germline CDR1 is LNHNV and CDR2 YYDKDF (reference sequence). The CDR3 extends over 16 amino acids. DNA for the CDR3: TGTGCCACCAGCAGAGGAAGAGGGAGCGCTAACACTGAAGCTTTCTTT. This sequence encodes CATSRGRGSANTEAFF.

V gene TRBV6-6 combines with J gene TRBJ1-1, with 8 bases lining up with TRBD1. Germline CDR1 and CDR2: MNHNY and SVGAGI (reference sequence). The junction had 1 base not matched to a gene; V was cut back by 2 bases and J by 5 bases. The CDR3 runs to 13 residues. This CDR3 reads CASSYTGGTEAFF. CDR3 DNA: TGTGCCAGCAGTTACACAGGGGGGACTGAAGCTTTCTTT.

The chain is built from TRBV30 and TRBJ2-7; D is perhaps TRBD2 (7 bases). The V gene lost 3 bases and the J gene lost 2 bases, with 11 bases spanning the gap. The germline V gene has CDR1 GTSNPN and CDR2 SVGIG (reference sequence). This CDR3 is 13 amino acids long. The chain's CDR3 is CAWSWGGPYEQYF. The CDR3 DNA follows: TGTGCCTGGAGCTGGGGGGGGCCCTACGAGCAGTACTTC. The full variable domain, rest sourced from reference TRBV30 and TRBJ2-7, is SQTIHQWPATLVQPVGSPLSLECTVEGTSNPNLYWYRQAAGRGLQLLFYSVGIGQISSEVPQNLSASRPQDRQFILSSKKLLLSDSGFYLCAWSWGGPYEQYFGPGTRLTVT.